These T cell receptor beta chains were read from a single sample in a study of cytomegalovirus exposure and HLA in healthy donors. Assay: immunoSEQ multiplex PCR; the TCRdb copy retains only in-frame clones and omits some. Counted here are approximately 190,000 clones, roughly 80% occurring once; the ten biggest clones make up over 2%. Source material: PBMCs. The receptors were gathered from a woman aged 50 to 65 in good health and CMV-seropositive. CDR3s leave out the opening cysteine and the closing phenylalanine or tryptophan. Not all rows give a size; the values are once, few, many and, for expanded clones, a class.

clone_size	v_call	j_call	cdr3_aa
NA	TRBV11-3	TRBJ2-2	ASSSGQAGELF
NA	TRBV2	TRBJ1-5	ASSRDNQPQH
NA	TRBV10-2	TRBJ1-3	ASSAGTSGRGNTIY
NA	TRBV7-9	TRBJ1-2	ASSLDLGGSYGYT
NA	TRBV6-6	TRBJ2-2	ASSSAGVGTGELF
NA	TRBV19	TRBJ2-7	ASSNGQGYEQY
NA	TRBV7-9	TRBJ1-2	ASSLTGQAYGYT
NA	TRBV18	TRBJ1-1	ASVSGTGVGTEAF
NA	TRBV6-5	TRBJ2-5	ASSYGAQETQY
few	TRBV19	TRBJ2-4	ASSRGQGDIQY
NA	TRBV7-9	TRBJ2-7	ASSLAQNSYEQY
NA	TRBV5-1	TRBJ2-1	ASGLGVSSYNEQF
NA	TRBV5-1	TRBJ2-7	ASRMDTYEQY
NA	TRBV5-1	TRBJ2-1	ASSLVLGGQYPYNEQF
NA	TRBV4-2	TRBJ1-1	ASSHPSRTGDTEAF
NA	TRBV2	TRBJ2-2	ASRTGTSNTGELF